The 27 T cell receptor beta chains given below trace back to one sample, sequenced in a study of blood T cell repertoires in COVID-19. Only in-frame clones appear in the TCRdb table, and some are missing; sequencing was by immunoSEQ multiplex PCR. The sample holds 150,000 to 200,000 clones, 92% seen once. Source material: peripheral blood. These receptors were taken from a man aged 25 to 40 with COVID-19, enrolled during active disease.

J is TRBJ2-2 and V is TRBV7-2; weak D call: TRBD1 (5 bases). The V gene lost 5 bases and the J gene lost 5 bases, with 21 bases spanning the gap. The V gene's germline CDR1 is SGHTA and CDR2 FQGNSA. The CDR3 length is 17 residues. The CDR3 is CASSPRQPLPPTGELFF. DNA for the CDR3: TGTGCCAGCAGCCCGAGACAGCCACTACCTCCAACCGGGGAGCTGTTTTTT.

The chain has TRBV2 and TRBJ1-1, with D perhaps TRBD1 (6 bases). The V and J ends lost 0 bases and 5 bases respectively, with 13 bases between them. The CDR3 extends over 15 amino acids. Germline CDR1 reads SNHLY; CDR2 reads FYNNEI. The CDR3 is CASSEAGHSRTEAFF. The DNA for the CDR3 is TGTGCCAGCAGTGAAGCGGGACACTCGCGGACTGAAGCTTTCTTT.

The V gene is TRBV19, the J gene TRBJ2-2; D uncertain. V was cut by 7 bases and J by 1 base, with 7 bases left in between. The germline CDR1 and CDR2 sequences are LNHDA and SQIVND (reference sequence). This CDR3 has 13 residues. The CDR3 loop is CASNLENTGELFF. As DNA, the CDR3 is TGTGCCAGTAACTTAGAGAACACCGGGGAGCTGTTTTTT. The full variable domain, with the rest looked up from reference TRBV19 and TRBJ2-2, is DGGITQSPKYLFRKEGQNVTLSCEQNLNHDAMYWYRQDPGQGLRLIYYSQIVNDFQKGDIAEGYSVSREKKESFPLTVTSAQKNPTAFYLCASNLENTGELFFGEGSRLTVL.

This clone was detected only once. The V and J genes are TRBV5-6 and TRBJ2-1, with 8 bases lining up with TRBD1. This CDR3 has 15 residues. Germline CDR1 is SGHDT and CDR2 is YYEEEE. Unmatched junction bases numbered 6, after V lost 4 bases and J lost 3 bases. CDR3 nucleotides: TGTGCCAGCAGCGGGGACAGGTGGGGCTACAATGAGCAGTTCTTC. It codes for CASSGDRWGYNEQFF. The whole variable domain, remainder taken from reference TRBV5-6 and TRBJ2-1, is DAGVTQSPTHLIKTRGQQVTLRCSPKSGHDTVSWYQQALGQGPQFIFQYYEEEERQRGNFPDRFSGHQFPNYSSELNVNALLLGDSALYLCASSGDRWGYNEQFFGPGTRLTVL.

This chain uses TRBV7-8 with TRBJ2-7; 7 bases agree with TRBD2. The CDR3 is 17 residues long. Germline V CDR1 and CDR2: SGHVS, FQNEAQ. Germline trimming cut 2 bases from V and 4 bases from J; bases unmatched to any gene: 14. The CDR3 bases are TGTGCCAGCAGCTTACGACCGAGGAGCGGGAAAAGGTACGAGCAGTACTTC. This encodes CASSLRPRSGKRYEQYF.

This clone was found once. J is TRBJ1-2 and V is TRBV5-1, with 7 bases aligning to TRBD1. This CDR3 spans 16 amino acids. V lost 3 bases, J lost 3 bases, and 11 bases stayed unmatched. The germline gives CDR1 SGHRS, CDR2 YFSETQ. CDR3 coding DNA: TGCGCCAGCAGCTGGGCCCGGGACAGCGCCGACTATGGCTACACCTTC. Its translation: CASSWARDSADYGYTF. Using reference TRBV5-1 and TRBJ1-2 for the parts outside the CDR3, the full variable domain is KAGVTQTPRYLIKTRGQQVTLSCSPISGHRSVSWYQQTPGQGLQFLFEYFSETQRNKGNFPGRFSGRQFSNSRSEMNVSTLELGDSALYLCASSWARDSADYGYTFGSGTRLTVV.

The genes are TRBV19 and TRBJ1-5; 9 bases are a match to TRBD1. Germline-derived CDR1 and CDR2 are LNHDA and SQIVND (reference sequence). This CDR3 spans 16 amino acids. The trim removed 4 bases at V and 0 bases at J, leaving 4 bases unmatched. CDR3 residues: CASSRGQGPSNQPQHF. CDR3 nucleotides: TGTGCCAGTAGTAGGGGACAGGGACCTAGCAATCAGCCCCAGCATTTT.

The chain couples TRBV4-2 to TRBJ1-1; a possible D gene is TRBD1 (5 bases). The germline V gene has CDR1 LGHNA and CDR2 YNFKEQ. This CDR3 region has 12 residues. V was pared by 4 bases and J by 6 bases, with 9 bases between. The CDR3 here is CASSPPGPEAFF. The CDR3 coding sequence is TGTGCCAGCAGCCCCCCAGGGCCTGAAGCTTTCTTT.

The V and J genes are TRBV24-1 and TRBJ2-1; 7 nucleotides match TRBD2. This CDR3 comprises 15 residues. V was pared by 1 base and J by 4 bases, with 3 bases of the junction left unmatched. In germline, CDR1 is KGHDR, CDR2 SFDVKD. The CDR3 DNA follows: TGTGCCACCAGTGATTTCTCTAGCGGATACAATGAGCAGTTCTTC. Protein: CATSDFSSGYNEQFF.

The chain recombines TRBV27 with TRBJ1-1, with TRBD1 identical over 8 bases. Germline lookup yields CDR1 MNHEY and CDR2 SMNVEV (reference sequence). The CDR3 contains 15 residues. Trimming took 0 bases from V and 6 from J; bases not matched to a gene: 6. Written as DNA, the CDR3 is TGTGCCAGCAGTTTATCTCAGGGGGCGGATTCTGAAGCTTTCTTT. Translation: CASSLSQGADSEAFF.

The CDR3 loop reads CASTKRANRGAGRGDRWTQYF. The CDR3 nucleotides are TGTGCCAGCACCAAGCGGGCCAACAGGGGTGCAGGCCGTGGAGATAGATGGACCCAGTACTTC. The chain is built from TRBV28 and TRBJ2-5, with D tentatively TRBD1 (7 bases). There are 21 residues in the CDR3. Germline loops: CDR1 MDHEN, CDR2 SYDVKM. With 7 bases removed from V and 7 bases from J, the gap between germline ends came to 40 bases.

V usage is TRBV28 and J usage is TRBJ2-7; TRBD2 might be the D (5 bases). The CDR3 totals 13 residues. The V gene lost 5 bases and the J gene lost 3 bases, with 11 bases spanning the gap. CDR1 is MDHEN, CDR2 SYDVKM, per germline. This CDR3 reads CASSLDGNYEQYF. Here the CDR3 DNA reads TGTGCCAGCAGTCTCGACGGGAACTACGAGCAGTACTTC.

The rearrangement uses TRBV20-1 and TRBJ2-4; D is perhaps TRBD2 (5 bases). This CDR3 contains 11 residues. V lost 5 bases to trimming and J lost 11 bases, with 13 bases between them. Germline values: CDR1 DFQATT, CDR2 SNEGSKA (reference sequence). The CDR3 loop is CSAPFFSVQYF. CDR3 nucleotide sequence: TGCAGTGCTCCATTCTTTAGCGTTCAGTACTTC.

V gene TRBV5-1 combines with J gene TRBJ2-7; D might be TRBD2 (6 bases). The CDR3 consists of 17 residues. Trimming took 4 bases from V and 3 from J, leaving 23 bases between them. Germline values: CDR1 SGHRS, CDR2 YFSETQ. The CDR3 sequence is CASSLSHGTPSLYEQYF. The CDR3 nucleotides are TGCGCCAGCAGCCTCTCACACGGGACTCCCTCCCTCTACGAGCAGTACTTC.

CDR3 sequence: CASSSQNNEQFF. The CDR3 DNA is TGTGCCAGCAGCTCCCAGAACAATGAGCAGTTCTTC. The rearrangement uses TRBV11-3 and TRBJ2-1, with D unresolved. V gave up 4 bases and J gave up 5 bases, with 6 bases separating them. Germline-derived CDR1 and CDR2 are SGHNT and YENEEA. The CDR3 covers 12 residues. Full variable domain (missing parts from reference TRBV11-3 and TRBJ2-1): EAGVVQSPRYKIIEKKQPVAFWCNPISGHNTLYWYLQNLGQGPELLIRYENEEAVDDSQLPKDRFSAERLKGVDSTLKIQPAELGDSAVYLCASSSQNNEQFFGPGTRLTVL.

This clone was detected only a few times. The rearrangement joins TRBV18 to TRBJ2-7; tentative D call: TRBD1 (6 bases). The CDR3 runs 14 residues. V gave up 3 bases and J gave up 6 bases, with 15 bases separating them. Germline V CDR1 and CDR2: KGHSH, LQKENI. CDR3 coding DNA: TGTGCCAGCTCACCGACTCAGACAGGCGGCGAGCAGTACTTC. Its translation: CASSPTQTGGEQYF.

V and J are TRBV7-9 and TRBJ2-1, with 8 bases that match TRBD2. Per the germline V gene, CDR1 is SEHNR and CDR2 is FQNEAQ (reference sequence). The junction had 5 bases not matched to a gene; V was cut back by 6 bases and J by 4 bases. The CDR3 extends over 14 amino acids. This chain's CDR3 is CASRDPSGYNEQFF. As DNA, the CDR3 is TGTGCCAGCAGGGATCCTAGCGGGTACAATGAGCAGTTCTTC.

In DNA form, the CDR3 reads TGCGCCAGCAGCCAAGAGAAGGGGAGAAACACCATATATTTT. It encodes CASSQEKGRNTIYF. The chain is built from TRBV4-1 and TRBJ1-3; D perhaps matches TRBD1 (5 bases). The CDR3 spans 14 residues. Trimming removed 0 bases from V and 5 bases from J, with 8 bases in between. Germline CDR1 MGHRA, CDR2 YSYEKL.

This clone appeared once. V and J are TRBV11-2 and TRBJ1-2; D possibly corresponds to TRBD1 (6 bases). The germline V gene encodes CDR1 SGHAT and CDR2 FQNNGV. V lost 2 bases and J lost 3, with 10 bases in between. The CDR3 has 14 amino acids. CDR3: CASSLSGGDYGYTF. In DNA form, the CDR3 reads TGTGCCAGCAGCTTATCGGGGGGCGACTATGGCTACACCTTC.

This sequence joins TRBV24-1 and TRBJ2-1; 12 bases map to TRBD2. The CDR3 spans 16 residues. The V and J ends lost 6 bases and 6 bases, in that order; junction bases with no gene match: 8. Germline CDR1 is KGHDR and CDR2 is SFDVKD. CDR3 loop: CATSRLAGVSVNEQFF. In DNA form, the CDR3 reads TGTGCCACCAGTCGACTAGCGGGAGTGTCAGTCAATGAGCAGTTCTTC.

The J gene is TRBJ2-7, the V gene TRBV27; 7 bases are shared with TRBD1. J gave up 6 bases and V 5 bases, and 13 bases lay outside the gene matches. CDR1 and CDR2 (germline): MNHEY, SMNVEV (reference sequence). The CDR3 contains 15 residues. CDR3 sequence: CASSQRATGTGEQYF. The CDR3 DNA reads TGTGCCAGCAGTCAGAGGGCGACAGGGACCGGCGAGCAGTACTTC.

The CDR3 loop reads CAILTGLAKNIQYF. The DNA of the CDR3 is TGTGCCATCCTGACAGGTTTAGCCAAAAACATTCAGTACTTC. The J gene is TRBJ2-4, the V gene TRBV19, with D possibly matching TRBD1 (6 bases). CDR3 length: 14 amino acids. CDR1 is LNHDA, CDR2 SQIVND, per germline (reference sequence). Between the trimmed V and J ends, which lost 10 bases and 0 bases, there was a span of 13 bases.

Worth noting for this clone: Additional DNA sequences in this sample encode the identical CDR3. CDR3 sequence: CASSLGGVYGYTF. CDR3 nucleotide sequence: TGTGCCAGCAGTTTGGGGGGGGTTTATGGCTACACCTTC. V is TRBV28 and J is TRBJ1-2, with a weak D call TRBD1 (5 bases). The germline V and J ends were trimmed by 3 bases and 5 bases, with 10 bases remaining between them. Germline assignment: CDR1 MDHEN and CDR2 SYDVKM. The length of the CDR3 is 13 residues.

V usage is TRBV28 and J usage is TRBJ2-2, with D unclear. The CDR3 is made up of 12 amino acids. The ends were cut back, 6 bases at V and 6 bases at J, with 8 bases in the middle. From germline, CDR1 is MDHEN and CDR2 SYDVKM. The CDR3 loop is CASRFRAGELFF. As DNA, the CDR3 is TGTGCCAGCAGATTTCGGGCCGGGGAGCTGTTTTTT. Full variable domain (outside the CDR3, taken from reference TRBV28 and TRBJ2-2): DVKVTQSSRYLVKRTGEKVFLECVQDMDHENMFWYRQDPGLGLRLIYFSYDVKMKEKGDIPEGYSVSREKKERFSLILESASTNQTSMYLCASRFRAGELFFGEGSRLTVL.

This chain links TRBV5-1 with TRBJ2-1; D not resolved. Trimming cost V 5 bases and J 8 bases, with 8 bases left between them. In germline, CDR1 is SGHRS, CDR2 YFSETQ. This CDR3 spans 11 amino acids. CDR3 nucleotide sequence: TGCGCCAGCAGTCCCTCGTATGAGCAGTTCTTC. Amino acid sequence: CASSPSYEQFF. The full variable domain, completed using reference TRBV5-1 and TRBJ2-1, is KAGVTQTPRYLIKTRGQQVTLSCSPISGHRSVSWYQQTPGQGLQFLFEYFSETQRNKGNFPGRFSGRQFSNSRSEMNVSTLELGDSALYLCASSPSYEQFFGPGTRLTVL.

This chain uses TRBV5-6 with TRBJ1-1; TRBD1 aligns across 7 bases. After removal of 0 bases from V and 10 bases from J, the junction contained 9 bases not matched to a gene. The CDR3 covers 14 residues. Germline loops: CDR1 SGHDT, CDR2 YYEEEE. The CDR3 DNA reads as TGTGCCAGCAGCTTGGTTGGGACAGCTCTTCCAGCTTTCTTT. This codes for CASSLVGTALPAFF.

The CDR3 DNA sequence: TGTGCCAGCAGCCAAGATGACAGGGTGGACTACACCTTC. The encoded protein is CASSQDDRVDYTF. The chain has TRBV14 and TRBJ1-2; 7 nucleotides align to TRBD1. Trimming removed 0 bases from V and 10 bases from J; junction bases left unmatched: 5. CDR3 length: 13 residues. Germline CDR1 is SGHDN and CDR2 is FVKESK.